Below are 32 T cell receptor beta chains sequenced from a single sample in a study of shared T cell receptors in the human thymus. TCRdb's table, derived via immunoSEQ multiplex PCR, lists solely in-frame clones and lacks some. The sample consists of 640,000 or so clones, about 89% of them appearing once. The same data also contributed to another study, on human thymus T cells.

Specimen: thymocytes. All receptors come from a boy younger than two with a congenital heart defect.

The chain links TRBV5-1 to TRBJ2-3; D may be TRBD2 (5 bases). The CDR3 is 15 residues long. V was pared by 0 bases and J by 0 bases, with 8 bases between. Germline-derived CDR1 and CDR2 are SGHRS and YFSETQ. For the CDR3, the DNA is TGCGCCAGCAGCTTGGGGACTCCAAGCACAGATACGCAGTATTTT. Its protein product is CASSLGTPSTDTQYF.

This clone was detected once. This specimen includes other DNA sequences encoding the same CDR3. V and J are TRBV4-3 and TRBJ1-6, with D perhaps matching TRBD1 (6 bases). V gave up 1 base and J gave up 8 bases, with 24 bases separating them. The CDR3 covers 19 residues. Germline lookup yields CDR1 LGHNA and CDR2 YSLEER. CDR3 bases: TGCGCCAGCAGCCAAGGGTTAGACAGGCCACTCGGGAACCATTCACCCCTCCACTTT. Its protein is CASSQGLDRPLGNHSPLHF.

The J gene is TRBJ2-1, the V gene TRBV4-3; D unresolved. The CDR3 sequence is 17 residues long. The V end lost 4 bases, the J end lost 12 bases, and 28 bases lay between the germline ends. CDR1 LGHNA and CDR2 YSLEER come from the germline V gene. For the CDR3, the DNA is TGCGCCAGCAGCCCAAGCCTCTTAGTAGCCGGCCAATTTGGGCAGTTCTTC. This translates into CASSPSLLVAGQFGQFF.

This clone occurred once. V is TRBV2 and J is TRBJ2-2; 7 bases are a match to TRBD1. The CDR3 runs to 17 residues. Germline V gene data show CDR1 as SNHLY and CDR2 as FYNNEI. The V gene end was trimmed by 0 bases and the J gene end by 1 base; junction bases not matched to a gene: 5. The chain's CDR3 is CASSEALRTGNTGELFF. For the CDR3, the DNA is TGTGCCAGCAGTGAAGCGCTTCGGACAGGGAACACCGGGGAGCTGTTTTTT.

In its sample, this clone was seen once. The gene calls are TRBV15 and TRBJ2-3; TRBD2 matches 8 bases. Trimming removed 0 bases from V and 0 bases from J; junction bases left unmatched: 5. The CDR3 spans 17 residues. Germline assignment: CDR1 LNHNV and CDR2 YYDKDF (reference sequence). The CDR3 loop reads CATSREKTSGSTDTQYF. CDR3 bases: TGTGCCACCAGCAGAGAGAAAACTAGCGGTAGCACAGATACGCAGTATTTT. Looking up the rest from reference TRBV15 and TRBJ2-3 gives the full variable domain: DAMVIQNPRYQVTQFGKPVTLSCSQTLNHNVMYWYQQKSSQAPKLLFHYYDKDFNNEADTPDNFQSRRPNTSFCFLDIRSPGLGDTAMYLCATSREKTSGSTDTQYFGPGTRLTVL.

CDR3 residues: CASSVLGAAEQYF. The CDR3 DNA follows: TGTGCCAGCAGTGTGTTGGGGGCAGCCGAGCAGTACTTC. J is TRBJ2-7 and V is TRBV2; a possible D gene is TRBD1 (6 bases). Looked up from germline, CDR1 is SNHLY and CDR2 is FYNNEI. CDR3 length equals 13 residues. Deletions cut 4 bases from V and 6 bases from J, with 13 bases between.

In nucleotides, the CDR3 is TGTGCCAGCAGCTTAGCGCGGGGGGGAAAAGCTTTCTTT. This translates into CASSLARGGKAFF. The rearrangement uses TRBV7-8 and TRBJ1-1, with D possibly TRBD1 on 5 matching bases. The CDR3 extends over 13 amino acids. Trimming stripped 0 bases from V and 9 bases from J, with 11 bases between. The germline V gene has CDR1 SGHVS and CDR2 FQNEAQ.

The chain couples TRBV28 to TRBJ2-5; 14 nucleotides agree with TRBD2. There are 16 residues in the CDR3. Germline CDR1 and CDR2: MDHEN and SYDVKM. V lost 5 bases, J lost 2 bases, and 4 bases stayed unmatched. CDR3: CASSLRTSGGQETQYF. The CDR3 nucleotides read TGTGCCAGCAGTCTCAGGACTAGCGGGGGGCAAGAGACCCAGTACTTC.

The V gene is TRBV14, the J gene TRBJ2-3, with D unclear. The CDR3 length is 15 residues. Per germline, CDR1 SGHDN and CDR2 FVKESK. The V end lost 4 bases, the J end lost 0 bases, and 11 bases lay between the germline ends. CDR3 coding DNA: TGTGCCAGCAGCCCGACTTGTATTAGCACAGATACGCAGTATTTT. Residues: CASSPTCISTDTQYF.

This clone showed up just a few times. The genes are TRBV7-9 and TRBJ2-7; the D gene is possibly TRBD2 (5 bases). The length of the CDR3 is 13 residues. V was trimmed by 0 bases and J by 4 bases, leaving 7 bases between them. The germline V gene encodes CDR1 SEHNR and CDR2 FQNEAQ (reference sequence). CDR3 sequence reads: CASSLAREYEQYF. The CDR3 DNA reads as TGTGCCAGCAGCTTAGCTCGGGAATACGAGCAGTACTTC.

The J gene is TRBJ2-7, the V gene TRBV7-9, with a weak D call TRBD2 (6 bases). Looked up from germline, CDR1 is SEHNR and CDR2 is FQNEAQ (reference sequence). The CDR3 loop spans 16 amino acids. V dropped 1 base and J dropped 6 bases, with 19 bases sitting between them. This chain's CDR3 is CASSLEASGLLPEQYF. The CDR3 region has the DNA TGTGCCAGCAGCTTAGAGGCATCGGGACTCCTACCCGAGCAGTACTTC.

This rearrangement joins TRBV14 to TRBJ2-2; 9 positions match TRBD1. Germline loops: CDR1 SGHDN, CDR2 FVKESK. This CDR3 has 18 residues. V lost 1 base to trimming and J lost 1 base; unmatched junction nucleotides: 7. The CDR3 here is CASSQGQGGTQNTGELFF. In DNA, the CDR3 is TGTGCCAGCAGCCAAGGACAGGGGGGGACTCAGAACACCGGGGAGCTGTTTTTT.

The CDR3 DNA reads as TGTGCCAGCAGCCCCCCCGGGGACAACACATCCAAAGATACGCAGTATTTT. Amino acid sequence: CASSPPGDNTSKDTQYF. The chain uses TRBV11-2 and TRBJ2-3; D is perhaps TRBD1 (6 bases). The V and J ends lost 5 bases and 5 bases respectively, with 23 bases between them. The CDR3 spans 17 residues. From germline, CDR1 is SGHAT and CDR2 FQNNGV.

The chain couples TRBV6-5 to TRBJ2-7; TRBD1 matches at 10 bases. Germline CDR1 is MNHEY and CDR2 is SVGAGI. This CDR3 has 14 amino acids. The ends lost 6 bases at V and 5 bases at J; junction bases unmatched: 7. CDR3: CASRLTGGINEQYF. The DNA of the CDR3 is TGTGCCAGCAGATTGACAGGGGGCATCAACGAGCAGTACTTC.

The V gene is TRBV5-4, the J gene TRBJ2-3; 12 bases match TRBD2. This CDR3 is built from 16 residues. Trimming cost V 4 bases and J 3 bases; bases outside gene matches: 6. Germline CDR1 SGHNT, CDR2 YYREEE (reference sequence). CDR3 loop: CASSPWTSGVTDTQYF. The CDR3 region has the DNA TGTGCCAGCAGCCCATGGACTAGCGGGGTGACAGATACGCAGTATTTT.

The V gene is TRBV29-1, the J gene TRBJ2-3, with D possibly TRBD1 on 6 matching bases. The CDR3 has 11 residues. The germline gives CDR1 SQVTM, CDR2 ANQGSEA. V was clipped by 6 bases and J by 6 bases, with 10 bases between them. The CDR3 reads CSVRGSDTQYF. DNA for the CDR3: TGCAGCGTCAGGGGCAGCGATACGCAGTATTTT.

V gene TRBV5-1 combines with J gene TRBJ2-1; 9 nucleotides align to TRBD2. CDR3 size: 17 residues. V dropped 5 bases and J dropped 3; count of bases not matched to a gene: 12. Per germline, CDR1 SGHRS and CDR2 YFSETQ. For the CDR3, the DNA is TGCGCCAGCAGGTCCACACAAGCGGGGGGACGCTACAATGAGCAGTTCTTC. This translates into CASRSTQAGGRYNEQFF. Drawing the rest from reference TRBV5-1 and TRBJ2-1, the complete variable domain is KAGVTQTPRYLIKTRGQQVTLSCSPISGHRSVSWYQQTPGQGLQFLFEYFSETQRNKGNFPGRFSGRQFSNSRSEMNVSTLELGDSALYLCASRSTQAGGRYNEQFFGPGTRLTVL.

In DNA form, the CDR3 reads TGTGCCAGTAGTCGAGCCGGGATTGACCTCTATGGCTACACCTTC. The encoded protein is CASSRAGIDLYGYTF. The rearrangement uses TRBV19 and TRBJ1-2, with D uncertain. Trimming pared 5 bases from V and 4 bases from J, leaving 17 bases between. CDR1 is LNHDA, CDR2 SQIVND, per germline (reference sequence). CDR3 length: 15 residues.

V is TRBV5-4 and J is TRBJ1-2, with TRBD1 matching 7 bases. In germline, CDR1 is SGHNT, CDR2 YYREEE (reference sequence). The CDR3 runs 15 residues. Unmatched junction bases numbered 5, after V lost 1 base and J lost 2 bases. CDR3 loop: CASSLPRDSNYGYTF. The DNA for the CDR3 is TGTGCCAGCAGCTTGCCACGGGACAGCAACTATGGCTACACCTTC.

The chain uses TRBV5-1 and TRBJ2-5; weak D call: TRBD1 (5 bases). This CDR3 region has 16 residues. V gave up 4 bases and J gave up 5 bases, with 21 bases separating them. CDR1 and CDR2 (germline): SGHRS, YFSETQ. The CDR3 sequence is CASSPLGSGAEETQYF. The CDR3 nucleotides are TGCGCCAGCAGCCCCCTCGGGTCTGGGGCGGAGGAGACCCAGTACTTC.

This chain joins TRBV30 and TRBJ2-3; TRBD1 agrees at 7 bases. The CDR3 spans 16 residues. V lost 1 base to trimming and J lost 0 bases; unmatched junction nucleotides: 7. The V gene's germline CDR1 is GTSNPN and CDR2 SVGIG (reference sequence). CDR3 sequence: CAWSERGQLSTDTQYF. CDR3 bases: TGTGCCTGGAGTGAAAGGGGGCAGTTAAGCACAGATACGCAGTATTTT.

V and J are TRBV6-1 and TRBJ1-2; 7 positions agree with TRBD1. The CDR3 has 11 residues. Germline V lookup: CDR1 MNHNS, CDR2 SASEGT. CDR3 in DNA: TGTAAAATATCAGGGGGAGGAGGCTACACCTTC. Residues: CKISGGGGYTF.

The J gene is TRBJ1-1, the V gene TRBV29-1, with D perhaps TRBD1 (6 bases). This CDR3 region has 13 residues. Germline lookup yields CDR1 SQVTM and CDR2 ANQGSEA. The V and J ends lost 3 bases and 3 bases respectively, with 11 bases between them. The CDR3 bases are TGCAGCGTTGATTACAGGGCGGACACTGAAGCTTTCTTT. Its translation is CSVDYRADTEAFF.

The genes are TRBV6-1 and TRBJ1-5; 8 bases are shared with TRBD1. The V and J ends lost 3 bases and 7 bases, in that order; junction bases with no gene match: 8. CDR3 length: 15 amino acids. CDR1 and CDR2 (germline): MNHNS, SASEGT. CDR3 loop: CASSEIQGAGQPQHF. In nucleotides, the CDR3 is TGTGCCAGCAGTGAGATCCAGGGGGCGGGCCAGCCCCAGCATTTT.

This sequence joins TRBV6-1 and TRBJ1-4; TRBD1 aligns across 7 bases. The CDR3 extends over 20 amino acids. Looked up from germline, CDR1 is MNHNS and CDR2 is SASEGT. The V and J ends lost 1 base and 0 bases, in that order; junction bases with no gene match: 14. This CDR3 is CASSEDGGRGVSATNEKLFF. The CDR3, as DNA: TGTGCCAGCAGTGAAGATGGCGGCAGGGGGGTTTCCGCAACTAATGAAAAACTGTTTTTT.

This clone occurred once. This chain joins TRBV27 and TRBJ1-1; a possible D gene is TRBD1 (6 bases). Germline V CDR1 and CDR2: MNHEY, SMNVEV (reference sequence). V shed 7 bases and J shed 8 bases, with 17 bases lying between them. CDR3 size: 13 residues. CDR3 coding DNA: TGTGCCAGCACCCCCGGGGGGGGCCGGGAAGCTTTCTTT. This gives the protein CASTPGGGREAFF.

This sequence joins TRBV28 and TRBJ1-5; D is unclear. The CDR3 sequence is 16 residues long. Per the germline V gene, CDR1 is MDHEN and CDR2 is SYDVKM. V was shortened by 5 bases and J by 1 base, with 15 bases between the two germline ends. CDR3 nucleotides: TGTGCCAGCAGTCTTACCCCCTCCCGGAGCAATCAGCCCCAGCATTTT. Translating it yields CASSLTPSRSNQPQHF.

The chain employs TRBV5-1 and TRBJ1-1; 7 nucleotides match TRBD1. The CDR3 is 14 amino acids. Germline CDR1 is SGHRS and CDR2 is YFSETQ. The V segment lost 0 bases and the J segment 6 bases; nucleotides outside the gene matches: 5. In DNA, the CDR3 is TGCGCCAGCAGCTTGGGTCAGGGGGTGGCTGAAGCTTTCTTT. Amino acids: CASSLGQGVAEAFF.

The CDR3: CASSQSRGTNTEAFF. The CDR3 DNA reads TGTGCCAGCAGCCAAAGTCGGGGAACGAACACTGAAGCTTTCTTT. The chain joins TRBV6-5 to TRBJ1-1; D ambiguous. Germline-derived CDR1 and CDR2 are MNHEY and SVGAGI. Deletions cut 6 bases from V and 1 base from J, with 15 bases between. The CDR3 consists of 15 residues.

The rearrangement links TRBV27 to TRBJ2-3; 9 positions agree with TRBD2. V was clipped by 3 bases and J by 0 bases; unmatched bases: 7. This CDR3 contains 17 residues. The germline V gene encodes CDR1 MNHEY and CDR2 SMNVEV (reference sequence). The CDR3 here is CASSLTSGYSSTDTQYF. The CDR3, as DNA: TGTGCCAGCAGTTTGACTAGCGGTTACTCTAGCACAGATACGCAGTATTTT.

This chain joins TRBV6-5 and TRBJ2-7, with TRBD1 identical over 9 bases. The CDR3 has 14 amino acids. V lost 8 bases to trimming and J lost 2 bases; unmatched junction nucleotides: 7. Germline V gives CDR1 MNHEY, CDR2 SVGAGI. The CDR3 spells CASASGQGPYEQYF. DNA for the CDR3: TGTGCCAGCGCCTCGGGACAGGGACCCTACGAGCAGTACTTC.

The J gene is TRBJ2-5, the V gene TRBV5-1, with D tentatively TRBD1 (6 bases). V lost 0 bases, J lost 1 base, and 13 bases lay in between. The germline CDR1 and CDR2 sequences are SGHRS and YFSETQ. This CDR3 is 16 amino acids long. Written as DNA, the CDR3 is TGCGCCAGCAGCTTGGAAGGACAGCCCATCCAAGAGACCCAGTACTTC. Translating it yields CASSLEGQPIQETQYF.